This T cell receptor (beta chain) was documented in a study of response to subunit inactivated influenza vaccine. Study results and caveats: Authors suggested each seasonal flu vaccination may recruit only limited numbers of new T cells.

About this clonotype: What it binds is not known.

Germline CDR1 LGHNA, CDR2 YSLEER. V trimming: 1 base; J trimming: 7 bases; junction bases outside the gene matches: 3. The CDR3 extends over 13 amino acids. Using its own MiXCR run on the RT-PCR reads, TCRdb lists one record per CDR3 protein. This sample has some 800,000 distinct CDR3 sequences, with around 21% found just once. This rearrangement joins TRBV4-3 to TRBJ1-1, with 7 bases that match TRBD1. This sequence was found in a man aged 50-59 years who received an inactivated influenza vaccine. Sequencing used PBMCs from blood, obtained around 5 days after vaccination. Written as DNA, the CDR3 is TGCGCCAGCAGCCAAGGACAGGGCGTTGAAGCTTTCTTT. Amino acid sequence: CASSQGQGVEAFF.